This T cell receptor (beta chain) appears in the sequencing data of a study of T cell responses to AZD1222 COVID-19 vaccine. Trimming took 1 base from V and 4 from J, leaving 14 bases between them. The CDR3 contains 16 residues. Germline CDR1 SGHTA, CDR2 FQGNSA. The study, taken as a whole, reports: Donors were largely white British and mainly female; clonal diversity was possibly underestimated. The CD4 TCRs associated with vaccination extended across spike and predominated at 160-218 and 743-854. No repertoire was sampled before or during the peak T cell response, only after it. Reportedly, nearly half of unique spike TCRs recognized epitopes outside B.1.351/B.1.1.7 mutations.

Points on this clone: Its antigen is not identified.

Produced via immunoSEQ multiplex PCR; TCRdb's table is partial and in-frame only. In the table there are around 150,000 clones, around 92% of which are singletons. Sample: peripheral blood, taken on day 0 of AZD1222 vaccination. This receptor was taken from an adult in good health. This chain connects TRBV7-2 to TRBJ1-3; possibly TRBD1 for D (5 bases). The CDR3 DNA sequence: TGTGCCAGCAGCTTAGGGAGCGCAGGGAGCGGAAACACCATATATTTT. It encodes CASSLGSAGSGNTIYF.